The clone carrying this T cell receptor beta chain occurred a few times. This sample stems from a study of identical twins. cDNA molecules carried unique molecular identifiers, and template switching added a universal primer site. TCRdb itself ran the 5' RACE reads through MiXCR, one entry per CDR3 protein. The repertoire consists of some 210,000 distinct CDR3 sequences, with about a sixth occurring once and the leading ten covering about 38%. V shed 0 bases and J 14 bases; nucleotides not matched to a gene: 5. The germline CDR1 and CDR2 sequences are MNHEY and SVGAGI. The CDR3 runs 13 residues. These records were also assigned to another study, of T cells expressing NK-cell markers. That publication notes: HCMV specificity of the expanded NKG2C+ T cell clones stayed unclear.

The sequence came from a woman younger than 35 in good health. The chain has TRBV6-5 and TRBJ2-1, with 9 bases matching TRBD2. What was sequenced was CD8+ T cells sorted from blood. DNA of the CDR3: TGTGCCAGCAGTTACTCGACTAGCGGAGCCGAGTTCTTC. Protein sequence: CASSYSTSGAEFF.